The clone carrying this T cell receptor beta chain occurred once. These data originate in a study of control samples from healthy donors and cancer patients. CDR3 length: 15 residues. The V gene lost 0 bases and the J gene lost 2 bases, with 11 bases spanning the gap. CDR1 is SGDLS and CDR2 is YYNGEE in the germline V gene. Measured with immunoSEQ multiplex PCR; TCRdb has only the in-frame clones, and not every one. This table holds hundreds of thousands of clones, over 70% found once. The rearrangement joins TRBV9 to TRBJ1-1; TRBD1 might be the D (5 bases). The origin of this receptor is a woman between 55 and 75 years old with lung cancer. The sample taken for sequencing was PBMCs. The CDR3, as DNA: TGTGCCAGCAGCGTAGATCCCAGGGATAACACTGAAGCTTTCTTT. Translation: CASSVDPRDNTEAFF.